These 27 T cell receptor beta chains came from one sample sequenced in a study of blood T cell repertoires in COVID-19. Profiled with immunoSEQ multiplex PCR; TCRdb holds only in-frame clones, not every one. Seen here are about 300,000 clones, about 91% observed once, and the top ten hold approximately 7%. Sample: peripheral blood. The receptors derive from a woman in her twenties or thirties who had recovered from COVID-19.

The J gene is TRBJ2-5, the V gene TRBV9; 8 nucleotides match TRBD2. CDR1 is SGDLS, CDR2 YYNGEE, per germline. Trimming at V came to 0 bases and at J to 5 bases, leaving 6 bases not matched to a gene. This CDR3 has 15 residues. This CDR3 is CASSVDGGALETQYF. In DNA form, the CDR3 reads TGTGCCAGCAGCGTAGACGGGGGGGCCTTGGAGACCCAGTACTTC.

This clone occurred a few times. The chain joins TRBV19 to TRBJ2-2; no clear D. The germline gives CDR1 LNHDA, CDR2 SQIVND (reference sequence). V was trimmed by 6 bases and J by 0 bases, leaving 14 bases between them. This CDR3 is built from 16 residues. The CDR3 bases are TGTGCCAGTAGCGAAGAGCACGAATCGAACACCGGGGAGCTGTTTTTT. Encoded protein: CASSEEHESNTGELFF.

The chain recombines TRBV7-3 with TRBJ2-1, with 13 bases aligning to TRBD2. Germline trimming cut 5 bases from V and 0 bases from J; bases unmatched to any gene: 7. Germline V gene data show CDR1 as SGHTA and CDR2 as FQGTGA. The CDR3 totals 18 residues. Here the CDR3 DNA reads TGTGCCAGCAGCGCCGGGGGACTAGCGGGGAGCTCCTACAATGAGCAGTTCTTC. Amino acid sequence: CASSAGGLAGSSYNEQFF.

This clone was observed once. The V call is TRBV28, the J call TRBJ1-1, with 9 bases lining up with TRBD1. The CDR3 covers 16 residues. The V gene's germline CDR1 is MDHEN and CDR2 SYDVKM. V lost 11 bases to trimming and J lost 1 base; unmatched junction nucleotides: 14. CDR3 residues: CALGTGMDLTNTEAFF. The CDR3 DNA sequence: TGTGCCTTAGGGACAGGGATGGACCTTACGAACACTGAAGCTTTCTTT.

This clone came up a few times. The rearrangement links TRBV15 to TRBJ2-7, with 11 bases lining up with TRBD2. V trimming: 0 bases; J trimming: 4 bases; junction bases outside the gene matches: 2. Germline-derived CDR1 and CDR2 are LNHNV and YYDKDF (reference sequence). CDR3 length: 15 amino acids. CDR3 region: CATSRDSSGGYEQYF. CDR3 bases: TGTGCCACCAGCAGAGATTCTAGCGGGGGGTACGAGCAGTACTTC.

This clone was observed a few times. The chain uses TRBV7-2 and TRBJ1-4; 8 bases align to TRBD1. The CDR3 runs 15 residues. Per germline, CDR1 SGHTA and CDR2 FQGNSA. The trim removed 8 bases at V and 8 bases at J, leaving 13 bases unmatched. Here the CDR3 reads CASQRAGTGTEKLFF. Here the CDR3 DNA reads TGTGCCAGCCAGAGGGCCGGGACAGGCACCGAAAAACTGTTTTTT.

V is TRBV9 and J is TRBJ2-7; 8 bases map to TRBD1. Trimming removed 1 base from V and 5 bases from J; junction bases left unmatched: 11. Germline CDR1 is SGDLS and CDR2 is YYNGEE. The length of the CDR3 is 16 residues. The CDR3 DNA reads as TGTGCCAGCAGCGTAATGGGACAGGCCTTTTTCGACGAGCAGTACTTC. Its protein product is CASSVMGQAFFDEQYF.

V usage is TRBV19 and J usage is TRBJ1-1, with D possibly matching TRBD1 (6 bases). CDR1 is LNHDA, CDR2 SQIVND, per germline (reference sequence). Trimming pared 8 bases from V and 0 bases from J, leaving 16 bases between. The CDR3 has 15 residues. CDR3 region: CASGNDRRMNTEAFF. As DNA, the CDR3 is TGTGCCAGTGGAAATGACAGGCGGATGAACACTGAAGCTTTCTTT.

The J gene is TRBJ2-7, the V gene TRBV6-5; D unresolved. The CDR3 is 13 residues long. V dropped 6 bases and J dropped 3 bases, with 12 bases sitting between them. Germline V gene sequence: CDR1 MNHEY, CDR2 SVGAGI. The CDR3 loop reads CASRVTESYEQYF. The CDR3 coding sequence is TGTGCCAGCAGGGTTACAGAGAGCTACGAGCAGTACTTC.

The rearrangement uses TRBV3-1 (or the pseudogene TRBV3-2) and TRBJ2-1, with D uncertain. Trimming left V 0 bases short and J 0 bases short, with 6 bases between. Per the germline V gene, CDR1 is LGHDT and CDR2 is YNNKEL (reference sequence). The CDR3 spans 15 residues. The CDR3 DNA reads as TGTGCCAGCAGCCAAGAGTACAGCTCCTACAATGAGCAGTTCTTC. It is translated as CASSQEYSSYNEQFF.

V and J are TRBV28 and TRBJ2-1; possible D gene TRBD2, 6 bases. CDR1 is MDHEN, CDR2 SYDVKM, per germline. Trimming cost V 7 bases and J 5 bases, with 12 bases left between them. This CDR3 region has 13 residues. CDR3 coding DNA: TGTGCCAGCACCACTAGCCCTAACAATGAGCAGTTCTTC. Residues: CASTTSPNNEQFF.

The chain uses TRBV25-1 and TRBJ2-2; 9 positions match TRBD2. Germline V gene data show CDR1 as MGHDK and CDR2 as SYGVNS. V trimming: 4 bases; J trimming: 5 bases; junction bases outside the gene matches: 11. The CDR3 length is 17 residues. CDR3 DNA: TGTGCCAGCAGTGCGGCGGGACTAGCAGGGGATACCGGGGAGCTGTTTTTT. This codes for CASSAAGLAGDTGELFF.

J is TRBJ2-2 and V is TRBV7-7, with a possible D match to TRBD1 (5 bases). With 1 base removed from V and 4 bases from J, the gap between germline ends came to 10 bases. Germline V gene lookup returns CDR1 SSHAT and CDR2 FNYEAQ (reference sequence). This CDR3 is 15 amino acids long. Written as DNA, the CDR3 is TGTGCCAGCAGCTTAGGGACAAATCCCACCGGGGAGCTGTTTTTT. Translated: CASSLGTNPTGELFF.

This clone was observed a single time. The sample has other DNA sequences that encode this CDR3 too. This chain connects TRBV9 to TRBJ2-7; TRBD1 matches at 10 bases. This CDR3 region has 16 residues. With 0 bases clipped from V and 3 bases from J, the junction kept 6 bases outside the gene matches. The germline CDR1 and CDR2 sequences are SGDLS and YYNGEE. The CDR3 bases are TGTGCCAGCAGCGTAGATCCTGGGACAGGGGACTACGAGCAGTACTTC. Protein: CASSVDPGTGDYEQYF.

The chain recombines TRBV2 with TRBJ1-3; the D is unclear. The germline CDR1 and CDR2 sequences are SNHLY and FYNNEI. The CDR3 sequence is 13 residues long. V was shortened by 4 bases and J by 2 bases, with 6 bases between the two germline ends. The CDR3: CASSASAGNTIYF. Written as DNA, the CDR3 is TGTGCCAGCAGTGCCTCGGCTGGAAACACCATATATTTT.

The V call is TRBV30, the J call TRBJ1-4; 8 nucleotides line up with TRBD1. Trimming at V came to 7 bases and at J to 13 bases, leaving 5 bases not matched to a gene. Germline V gene data show CDR1 as GTSNPN and CDR2 as SVGIG (reference sequence). CDR3 size: 10 residues. The CDR3 DNA reads as TGTGCCTTCGACAGGGGAGGACTGTTTTTT. Protein: CAFDRGGLFF.

The chain links TRBV19 to TRBJ2-1; 8 positions match TRBD1. J gave up 3 bases and V 6 bases, and 4 bases lay outside the gene matches. The germline V gene encodes CDR1 LNHDA and CDR2 SQIVND (reference sequence). This CDR3 has 14 amino acids. The CDR3 here is CASRRGQDYNEQFF. The CDR3 DNA follows: TGTGCCAGTAGGAGGGGACAGGACTACAATGAGCAGTTCTTC.

This rearrangement joins TRBV7-2 to TRBJ1-3; 8 bases line up with TRBD1. The germline CDR1 and CDR2 sequences are SGHTA and FQGNSA. With 6 bases clipped from V and 4 bases from J, the junction kept 8 bases outside the gene matches. The CDR3 spans 15 residues. Here the CDR3 reads CASRKAGGAGNTIYF. CDR3 in DNA: TGTGCCAGCAGGAAGGCAGGGGGCGCGGGAAACACCATATATTTT.

This clone has a handful of counts. The chain joins TRBV24-1 to TRBJ2-7, with 7 bases aligning to TRBD2. Germline CDR1 KGHDR, CDR2 SFDVKD. The CDR3 is 14 amino acids. Trimming cost V 5 bases and J 5 bases; bases outside gene matches: 8. CDR3 residues: CATSAGLVSDEQYF. CDR3 nucleotides: TGTGCCACCAGTGCTGGACTAGTGTCGGACGAGCAGTACTTC.

This rearrangement joins TRBV2 to TRBJ2-5, with D uncertain. CDR3 size: 14 residues. The ends were cut back, 6 bases at V and 5 bases at J, with 16 bases in the middle. The V gene's germline CDR1 is SNHLY and CDR2 FYNNEI. Here the CDR3 DNA reads TGTGCCAGCAGCCCGGAATCCCCAGGCGAGACCCAGTACTTC. Translating gives CASSPESPGETQYF.

The V call is TRBV6-5, the J call TRBJ1-5; D is ambiguous. This CDR3 has 14 residues. V lost 0 bases, J lost 5 bases, and 8 bases lay in between. The germline V gene encodes CDR1 MNHEY and CDR2 SVGAGI. CDR3 sequence reads: CASSYSSVDQPQHF. DNA for the CDR3: TGTGCCAGCAGTTACTCCTCGGTCGATCAGCCCCAGCATTTT.

The chain couples TRBV19 to TRBJ2-3, with D possibly TRBD1 on 6 matching bases. The CDR3 sequence is 14 residues long. The ends were cut back, 6 bases at V and 2 bases at J, with 12 bases in the middle. CDR1 is LNHDA, CDR2 SQIVND, per germline (reference sequence). The CDR3 loop reads CASSTGWDTDTQYF. CDR3 coding DNA: TGTGCCAGTAGCACAGGGTGGGACACAGATACGCAGTATTTT.

The genes are TRBV18 and TRBJ2-3; 10 positions match TRBD1. Trimming at V came to 3 bases and at J to 4 bases, leaving 7 bases not matched to a gene. The CDR3 runs 16 residues. Germline V lookup: CDR1 KGHSH, CDR2 LQKENI. The CDR3 DNA is TGTGCCAGCTCACCCTCGGACAGGGGGAAGTCAGATACGCAGTATTTT. Translating gives CASSPSDRGKSDTQYF.

This chain links TRBV9 with TRBJ2-3, with D possibly being TRBD1 (5 bases). The CDR3 loop spans 15 amino acids. CDR1 and CDR2 (germline): SGDLS, YYNGEE. The V end was cut by 6 bases, the J end by 0 bases, with 14 bases between. CDR3 sequence: CASTPWGGSTDTQYF. CDR3 nucleotide sequence: TGTGCCAGCACCCCCTGGGGCGGTAGCACAGATACGCAGTATTTT.

In this sample, this clone turned up a few times. This chain uses TRBV29-1 with TRBJ1-1, with 8 bases fitting TRBD1. The germline CDR1 and CDR2 sequences are SQVTM and ANQGSEA. The CDR3 runs 11 residues. Trimming cost V 7 bases and J 11 bases; bases outside gene matches: 9. CDR3 in amino acids: CSGGPTGEAFF. In DNA form, the CDR3 reads TGCAGCGGGGGACCGACAGGGGAGGCTTTCTTT.

The chain uses TRBV6-2 or TRBV6-3 and TRBJ1-2, with D uncertain. CDR1 and CDR2 (germline): MNHEY, SVGEGT. V lost 0 bases, J lost 8 bases, and 10 bases lay in between. The CDR3 is 13 amino acids. The CDR3 region is CASSYSRIRGYTF. CDR3 bases: TGTGCCAGCAGTTACTCGAGGATACGCGGCTACACCTTC.

The chain recombines TRBV6-2 or TRBV6-3 with TRBJ1-4; D possibly corresponds to TRBD1 (6 bases). CDR1 and CDR2 from the germline V gene are MNHEY and SVGEGT. V lost 5 bases and J lost 3, with 25 bases in between. CDR3 length: 19 residues. In nucleotides, the CDR3 is TGTGCCAGCAGTCGCGACGGGACAAGTCCCTTCTACTCTAATGAAAAACTGTTTTTT. Translating it yields CASSRDGTSPFYSNEKLFF.